Listed below are T cell receptor beta chains from one sample, sequenced in a study of blood T cells in healthy people across ages. TCRdb processed the 5' RACE reads anew with MiXCR; each CDR3 protein has one entry. The table records approximately 1.5 million distinct CDR3 sequences, about 32% of them present only once. The specimen sequenced was blood. The receptors were sampled from a young woman in good health. CDR3s include the opening cysteine and the closing phenylalanine or tryptophan. Some rows have no size entry. The others give once, few or many, or a class for an expanded clone.

14 TRBV5-1 - CASSWTRDTDTQYF
17 TRBV7-8 - CASRVRRENKLTDTQYF
15 TRBV9 - CASTAGGSYTDTQYF
14 TRBV20-1 few CSARSLGSNYGYTF
15 TRBV20-1 many CSASLIGALLETQYF
12 TRBV9 - CASSVGGAGQYF
16 TRBV28 - CASRNPFLRSSYEQYF
15 TRBV5-6 few CASSPGTGTPYEQYF
14 TRBV6-1 few CASSAPGLLYEQYF
16 TRBV18 - CASSPIPGTGNNEQFF
15 TRBV28 - CASSETGGAKYEQYF
15 TRBV4-2 few CASSQGGQLNAEAFF
14 TRBV20-1 - CRAKTSGRRNEQFF
15 TRBV5-1 - CASSLAGTGFDKQYF
16 TRBV4-2 few CASSKDRTRSYNEQFF
16 TRBV7-9 - CASSSFRQKNTGERFF
12 TRBV29-1 many CSVEGGASEQFF
15 TRBV12-3/TRBV12-4 few CASSLGTGRADAQYF
16 TRBV4-2 few CASSQDEGVHTDTQYF
14 TRBV3-1 - CASGLGSPTDTQYF
14 TRBV5-6 few CASSLPQGHTEAFF
15 TRBV7-9 few CASSPLGGQDNEQFF
14 TRBV10-1 many CASSRSSGEETQYF
14 TRBV2 - CASKGGRGPDTQYF
11 TRBV6-2/TRBV6-3 - CASKTAGEQYF
15 TRBV12-3/TRBV12-4 few CASSFGGIPYNEQFF
17 TRBV27 - CASSPSATSGGWDTQYF
15 TRBV6-2/TRBV6-3 - CASSTLASEDYEQYF
15 TRBV6-5 - CASSYSTSGANVLTF
19 TRBV4-1 - CASSQLPKVPRLAGNEQYF
15 TRBV19 - CASSTTGTSNYEQFF
16 TRBV6-1 - CASSRMTGVYNQPQHF
14 TRBV7-8 - CANRGGAGAGEQYF
17 TRBV4-1 - CASSTFFGGLGNQPQHF
15 TRBV7-2 - CASSRKSGSTDTQYF
16 TRBV5-1 - CASSSRGLARPGELFF
14 TRBV5-1 once CASRADVAGLGYTF
16 TRBV4-1 few CASRQTTEGSNQPQHF
18 TRBV4-2 - CASSQGVSVIESNQPQHF
11 TRBV20-1 few CSARFQGQAFF
17 TRBV5-1 - CASSGGLAESKRNEQFF
14 TRBV7-2 - CASSLAGMQETQYF
16 TRBV11-2 few CASSTGPGTSNQPQHF